The next 10 T cell receptor beta chains were all read from a single sample in a study of T-cell reconstitution after alpha-beta-depleted transplantation in children. Preparation of the TCRbeta library used unique molecular identifiers. Each CDR3 protein gets one entry after TCRdb re-called the PCR reads with MiXCR. The data contain approximately 390,000 distinct CDR3 sequences, 11% of them singletons. The sample in question was PBMCs from the stem cell graft donor, obtained from the stem cell graft. Receptor source: a human donor who donated a stem cell graft to a child with acute myeloid leukemia.

There are a few counts of this clonotype. CDR3 amino acids: CASRPTTQSPPGVRNEQFF. The CDR3 DNA reads as TGTGCCAGCAGGCCGACAACCCAATCGCCCCCGGGGGTCCGTAATGAGCAGTTCTTC. This chain links TRBV27 with TRBJ2-1; D might be TRBD2 (6 bases). Trimming pared 6 bases from V and 7 bases from J, leaving 31 bases between. CDR3 size: 19 residues. Germline CDR1 reads MNHEY; CDR2 reads SMNVEV (reference sequence).

The chain has TRBV20-1 and TRBJ2-1, with 8 bases aligning to TRBD2. The germline V gene encodes CDR1 DFQATT and CDR2 SNEGSKA (reference sequence). V shed 4 bases, J shed 2 bases, and the junction held 4 bases outside the gene matches. The CDR3 contains 14 residues. Here the CDR3 DNA reads TGCAGTGCTACGAGCGGGGGACCCTACAATGAGCAGTTCTTC. It codes for CSATSGGPYNEQFF.

This clonotype was found a few times. The J gene is TRBJ1-1, the V gene TRBV20-1; 8 nucleotides agree with TRBD1. V shed 0 bases, J shed 1 base, and the junction held 10 bases outside the gene matches. The CDR3 runs to 17 residues. The germline CDR1 and CDR2 sequences are DFQATT and SNEGSKA (reference sequence). The CDR3 bases are TGCAGTGCTAGAGATCTAACCAGGGGGCGCGGGAACACTGAAGCTTTCTTT. Translation: CSARDLTRGRGNTEAFF.

J is TRBJ2-7 and V is TRBV5-1; 8 positions match TRBD2. The germline gives CDR1 SGHRS, CDR2 YFSETQ. The CDR3 has 16 amino acids. The ends lost 2 bases at V and 2 bases at J; junction bases unmatched: 9. DNA of the CDR3: TGCGCCAGCAGCTTAGGTACGGGAGGGCCTACCTACGAGCAGTACTTC. Amino acids: CASSLGTGGPTYEQYF. The full variable domain, completed using reference TRBV5-1 and TRBJ2-7, is KAGVTQTPRYLIKTRGQQVTLSCSPISGHRSVSWYQQTPGQGLQFLFEYFSETQRNKGNFPGRFSGRQFSNSRSEMNVSTLELGDSALYLCASSLGTGGPTYEQYFGPGTRLTVT.

This clonotype was recorded many times. The chain recombines TRBV2 with TRBJ1-5; D gene ambiguous. The CDR3 runs 12 residues. V was clipped by 6 bases and J by 0 bases, with 3 bases between them. The germline V gene encodes CDR1 SNHLY and CDR2 FYNNEI. The DNA of the CDR3 is TGTGCCAGCAGATATAGCAATCAGCCCCAGCATTTT. It encodes CASRYSNQPQHF.

This chain links TRBV15 with TRBJ2-3; possibly TRBD2 for D (5 bases). Germline V gene data show CDR1 as LNHNV and CDR2 as YYDKDF (reference sequence). The germline V and J ends were trimmed by 8 bases and 6 bases, with 21 bases remaining between them. The CDR3 is made up of 15 amino acids. In DNA form, the CDR3 reads TGTGCCACCGAGGGCGGGCACGCACGCGGGGATACGCAGTATTTT. Protein: CATEGGHARGDTQYF.

This clonotype was picked up one time. V usage is TRBV21-1 and J usage is TRBJ2-4; no check of the table's D call, TRBD2, against the DNA was made. TRBV21-1 corresponds to a pseudogene. CDR3 length equals 17 residues. The CDR3, as DNA: TGTGCCAGCAGCCCCCACACCCTAGAGCGGGAGAAAAACATTCAGTACTTC. It codes for CASSPHTLEREKNIQYF.

This clonotype occurred a few times. In nucleotides, the CDR3 is TGTGCCAGCAGAGGGGGGTTCGGGTACGAGCAGTACGTC. Translating gives CASRGGFGYEQYV. The rearrangement joins TRBV6-1 to TRBJ2-7; D tentatively fits TRBD1 or TRBD2 (6 bases each). Germline V gene sequence: CDR1 MNHNS, CDR2 SASEGT. Trimming stripped 6 bases from V and 4 bases from J, with 13 bases between. The CDR3 loop spans 13 amino acids.

This chain links TRBV21-1 with TRBJ1-5; the table's D gene call, TRBD1, was not cross checked with the DNA. TRBV21-1 is deemed a pseudogene. This CDR3 is built from 13 residues. The CDR3 region has the DNA TGTGCCAGCAGCAGGACAGGGGCTCAGCCCCAGCATTTT. It is translated as CASSRTGAQPQHF.

The chain joins TRBV3-1 to TRBJ1-2; D is uncertain. The CDR3 runs to 14 residues. V was pared by 5 bases and J by 0 bases, with 10 bases between. Per germline, CDR1 LGHDT and CDR2 YNNKEL (reference sequence). CDR3 sequence reads: CASSAGPANYGYTF. The CDR3, as DNA: TGTGCCAGCAGCGCGGGCCCAGCTAACTATGGCTACACCTTC.